This TCR beta chain was obtained from a study of blood T cells in healthy people across ages. General observations from the study: PBMCs left unsorted prevented a conclusive naive versus antigen-experienced comparison.

The amount of total RNA extracted per sample was at least 5.5 micrograms. Remarks on this clonotype: Its antigen is still unknown.

CDR1 and CDR2 from the germline V gene are LGHDT and YNNKEL (reference sequence). V lost 1 base to trimming and J lost 6 bases, with 10 bases between them. The CDR3 is 14 amino acids. A J-beta primer mix and a sample-barcoded 5' primer were used in a second PCR of about 7 to 12 cycles. Every molecule of cDNA carried a tag from a template-switch adaptor with 12 random nucleotides. TCRdb ran MiXCR on the 5' RACE reads and lists one entry per CDR3 protein. The sample contains about 1.8 million distinct CDR3 sequences, around 48% of which appear only once. Sequenced: blood. The clonotype was recovered from a middle-aged woman in good health. This chain links TRBV3-1 with TRBJ1-5; D unresolved. This chain's CDR3 is CASSQGTLAQPQHF. The CDR3 DNA follows: TGTGCCAGCAGCCAAGGGACGCTGGCTCAGCCCCAGCATTTT.